This T cell receptor (beta chain) was sequenced during a study of spatial heterogeneity in lung cancer. Study at large: Across tumor regions, counts of TCR transcripts showed a strong correlation with a T cell module score derived from matched bulk RNA-seq. Study-wide results and caveats: Tracking of tumor mutation counts was seen in expanded intratumoral alpha and beta TCR counts. Nonsynonymous mutations, ubiquitous and regional, were tracked respectively by counts of ubiquitous and regional expanded TCRs.

Trimming cost V 4 bases and J 4 bases, with 14 bases left between them. This CDR3 has 14 amino acids. The germline gives CDR1 MNHEY, CDR2 SVGAGI. This clonotype was found many times. Its specificity is unknown. Time point here: sample taken at primary tumor resection. TCRdb fed the 5' RACE reads into MiXCR, producing one record per CDR3 protein. The sample holds 100,000 or so distinct CDR3 sequences; approximately 4.4% are singletons and the top ten take 21%. The receptor comes from a male donor with early-stage non-small cell lung cancer. Here the sequenced sample was lung tumor tissue, taken at surgery. The chain recombines TRBV6-5 with TRBJ2-7; possible D gene TRBD2, 5 bases. DNA for the CDR3: TGTGCCAGCAGTTTGGGCGGGTATAATTACGAGCAGTACTTC. It yields the protein CASSLGGYNYEQYF.